A selection of T cell receptor beta chains follows, all from one sample in a study of blood T cell repertoires in COVID-19. The table came from immunoSEQ multiplex PCR; TCRdb's copy has only in-frame clones and leaves some out. The sample has some 370,000 clones; 70% to 90% are singletons. Sequenced input: peripheral blood. The receptors come from a woman in her twenties or thirties with COVID-19, enrolled during active disease. Both conserved end residues are part of each CDR3. The D gene is left open where the match is weak. Clone size is shown for a subset of rows, as once, few, many or a class of expanded clone.

j_call d_call v_call clone_size cdr3_nt cdr3_aa
TRBJ2-2 TRBD2 TRBV28 - TGTGCCAGCAGTTTACCCGGGACAGCGAGGACTAGCGTCGGCACCGGGGAGCTGTTTTTT CASSLPGTARTSVGTGELFF
TRBJ2-7 - TRBV5-8 - TGTGCCAGCCCAGGGTACGCCTACGAGCAGTACTTC CASPGYAYEQYF
TRBJ1-2 - TRBV28 - TGTGCCAGCAGACGGAGGGATGTTGACTATGGCTACACCTTC CASRRRDVDYGYTF
TRBJ2-7 - TRBV1 - TGCACCAGCAGCCACCCGCTTGCGGTTGTGAACGAGCAGTACTTC CTSSHPLAVVNEQYF
TRBJ2-1 - TRBV6-6 - TGTGCCAGCAGTTATCTCCGATCTTCGGGTGGTGAGCAGTTCTTC CASSYLRSSGGEQFF
TRBJ2-7 TRBD1 TRBV28 - TGTGCCAGCACCCCCCTGGGGGACAGGGTATTTTACGAGCAGTACTTC CASTPLGDRVFYEQYF
TRBJ2-7 - TRBV7-8 - TGTGCCAGCAGCTCCACCCCGGACAGCGAGGGGTACTTC CASSSTPDSEGYF
TRBJ2-5 TRBD1 TRBV5-8 - TGTGCCAGCAGCTCCGGACAGGATGAGACCCAGTACTTC CASSSGQDETQYF
TRBJ2-2 TRBD2 TRBV7-6 once TGTGCCAGCAGCCCGGGTAGCGGGAGAGGTACCGGGGAGCTGTTTTTT CASSPGSGRGTGELFF
TRBJ2-4 TRBD2 TRBV7-2 - TGTGCCAGCAGCTTAATGGGCGGGAGTCGGGCCAAAAACATTCAGTACTTC CASSLMGGSRAKNIQYF
TRBJ2-1 - TRBV18 - TGTGCCAGCATCCTACGGGACACAACCTACAATGAGCAGTTCTTC CASILRDTTYNEQFF
TRBJ2-7 - TRBV18 - TGTGCCAGCTCACCTTTCTCCGGGAGTAAAAATAGCGAGCAGTACTTC CASSPFSGSKNSEQYF
TRBJ2-1 - TRBV3-1/TRBV3-2 once TGTGCCAGCAGCCAAGTACTCAATGAGCAGTTCTTC CASSQVLNEQFF
TRBJ1-2 TRBD1 TRBV27 - TGTGCCAGCAGTTTATTAGGAGGGACAGGGTCGGGCTACACCTTC CASSLLGGTGSGYTF
TRBJ2-7 TRBD1 TRBV11-3 - TGTGCCAGCAGCTTAGGAGGGACAGGGTTTCACGAGCAGTACTTC CASSLGGTGFHEQYF
TRBJ2-2 TRBD2 TRBV19 - TGTGCCAGTAGGGCGGGACTAGCGAGGACCGGGGAGCTGTTTTTT CASRAGLARTGELFF
TRBJ2-2 - TRBV5-4 - TGTGCCAGCAGCTTGAGTTTAGCGGACTACACCGGGGAGCTGTTTTTT CASSLSLADYTGELFF
TRBJ1-3 - TRBV5-6 many TGTGCCAGCAGCTCCGTCTCTGGAAACACCATATATTTT CASSSVSGNTIYF
TRBJ1-4 - TRBV28 - TGTGCCCACGGGGGGGTTAATGAAAAACTGTTTTTT CAHGGVNEKLFF
TRBJ2-2 - TRBV25-1 - TGTGCCAGCAGGGTGGGAGCGGGCACCGGGGAGCTGTTTTTT CASRVGAGTGELFF
TRBJ2-1 - TRBV30 - TGTGCCCTGGAGGGTGACCATGAGCAGTTCTTC CALEGDHEQFF
TRBJ2-7 - TRBV27 - TGTGCCAGCAGTTCAAGCCTAGCAGGCGAGCAGTACTTC CASSSSLAGEQYF
TRBJ2-3 TRBD2 TRBV7-6 once TGTGCCAGCAGCTCAGGGACTAGCGGGGGTAGCACAGATACGCAGTATTTT CASSSGTSGGSTDTQYF
TRBJ2-2 TRBD2 TRBV28 - TGTGCCAGCAGTTTAGGCGGGAGGGGAGGCACCGGGGAGCTGTTTTTT CASSLGGRGGTGELFF
TRBJ2-2 TRBD2 TRBV25-1 - TGTGCCAGCAGTGGGTTTGCGGGAGAGGGTTCCGGGGAGCTGTTTTTT CASSGFAGEGSGELFF
TRBJ2-2 TRBD1 TRBV5-4 - TGTGCCAGCAGCTTGCTTGAGACAGGGGACACCGGGGAGCTGTTTTTT CASSLLETGDTGELFF
TRBJ2-3 TRBD2 TRBV2 - TGTGCCAGCAGACCCAACTTCCGACTAGCGGGAGGCTCATCGTTAGGCACAGATACGCAGTATTTT CASRPNFRLAGGSSLGTDTQYF
TRBJ2-1 TRBD1 TRBV9 - TGTGCCAGCAGCGGTCGAAGGGACAGGGGCTACAATGAGCAGTTCTTC CASSGRRDRGYNEQFF
TRBJ1-1 TRBD1 TRBV30 - TGTGCCTGGACCGGATTCAGCACAGGGGGGGCTGAAGCTTTCTTT CAWTGFSTGGAEAFF
TRBJ2-7 - TRBV5-1 - TGCGCCAGCAGCCCCCTAGGTGGCTCCTACGAGCAGTACTTC CASSPLGGSYEQYF
TRBJ2-3 TRBD1 TRBV6-4 many TGTGCCAGCAGTCCGACAGGGGAGACAGATACGCAGTATTTT CASSPTGETDTQYF
TRBJ2-5 - TRBV7-3 - TGTGCCAGCAGCTTATTAATGCCAGCACGGAGTCAAGAGACCCAGTACTTC CASSLLMPARSQETQYF
TRBJ1-2 - TRBV6-5 - TGTGCCAGCAGTTACTCGGTTATCATGAGTGGCTATGGCTACACCTTC CASSYSVIMSGYGYTF
TRBJ1-6 - TRBV18 once TGTGCCAGCTCACCCACAGGGACGAATTCACCCCTCCACTTT CASSPTGTNSPLHF
TRBJ2-3 TRBD2 TRBV7-8 - TGTGCCAGCAGCTTTAATCTAGCGGGAGCAGATACGCAGTATTTT CASSFNLAGADTQYF
TRBJ1-5 TRBD1 TRBV2 - TGTGCCAGCAGTGATGGGACAGGGTATCAGCCCCAGCATTTT CASSDGTGYQPQHF
TRBJ2-3 TRBD2 TRBV5-1 - TGCGCCAGCAGTAAAGTCCTTGGGGAGGGAGATACGCAGTATTTT CASSKVLGEGDTQYF
TRBJ2-7 TRBD1 TRBV19 - TGTGCCAGTAGTATAGCTTGGGACAGTTCTCACTCCTACGAGCAGTACTTC CASSIAWDSSHSYEQYF
TRBJ2-7 - TRBV11-2 - TGTGCCAGCAGCCGCCTGACTGGCGGGCTCTCCTACGAGCAGTACTTC CASSRLTGGLSYEQYF
TRBJ2-1 TRBD2 TRBV19 - TGTGCCAGTAGTATCTCTAGCGGGGCCTACAATGAGCAGTTCTTC CASSISSGAYNEQFF
TRBJ2-7 TRBD1 TRBV6-5 - TGTGCCAGCAGCCCCGGGACAGCCTACGAGCAGTACTTC CASSPGTAYEQYF
TRBJ1-5 - TRBV5-6 - TGTGCCAGCAGCTTGCTCGGGAATCAGCCCCAGCATTTT CASSLLGNQPQHF
TRBJ2-7 TRBD2 TRBV15 - TGTGCCACCAGCTTTGGGACTAGCGGCTACGAGCAGTACTTC CATSFGTSGYEQYF
TRBJ2-7 - TRBV28 - TGTGCCAGCAGCCAGGGTCGGATCCTTCACTACGAGCAGTACTTC CASSQGRILHYEQYF
TRBJ2-2 - TRBV30 - TGTGCCTGGGACCCGCGGGGTACCGGGGAGCTGTTTTTT CAWDPRGTGELFF
TRBJ2-2 - TRBV6-5 - TGTGCCAGCCGCTCGGGAGAATTAGACACCGGGGAGCTGTTTTTT CASRSGELDTGELFF
TRBJ2-5 - TRBV30 once TGTGCCTGGAGTGGCGGGGAGACCCAGTACTTC CAWSGGETQYF
TRBJ1-1 - TRBV6-6 - TGTGCCAGCAGACCAGAGAACACTGAAGCTTTCTTT CASRPENTEAFF
TRBJ1-5 - TRBV12-3/TRBV12-4 - TGTGCCAGCAGTTTAGGCAGGAATCAGCCCCAGCATTTT CASSLGRNQPQHF
TRBJ2-2 TRBD1 TRBV7-8 - TGTGCCAGCAGCACTTCGACAGGGGCCGGGGAGCTGTTTTTT CASSTSTGAGELFF